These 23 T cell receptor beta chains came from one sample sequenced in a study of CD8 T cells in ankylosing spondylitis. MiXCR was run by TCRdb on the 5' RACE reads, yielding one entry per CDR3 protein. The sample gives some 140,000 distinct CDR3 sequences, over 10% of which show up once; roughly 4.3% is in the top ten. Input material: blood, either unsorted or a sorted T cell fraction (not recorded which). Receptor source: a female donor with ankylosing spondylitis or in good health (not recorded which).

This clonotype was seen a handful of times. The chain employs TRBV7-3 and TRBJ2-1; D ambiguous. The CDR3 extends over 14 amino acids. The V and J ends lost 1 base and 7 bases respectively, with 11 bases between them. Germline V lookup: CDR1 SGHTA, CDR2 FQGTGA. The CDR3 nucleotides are TGTGCCAGCAGCTTAAGGTCCGAAGGGAATGAGCAGTTCTTC. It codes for CASSLRSEGNEQFF.

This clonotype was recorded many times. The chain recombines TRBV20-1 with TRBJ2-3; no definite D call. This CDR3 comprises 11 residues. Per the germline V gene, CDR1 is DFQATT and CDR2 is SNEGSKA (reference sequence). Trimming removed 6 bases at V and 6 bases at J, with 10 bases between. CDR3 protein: CSAYLLDTQYF. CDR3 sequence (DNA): TGCAGTGCATACCTCTTGGATACGCAGTATTTT.

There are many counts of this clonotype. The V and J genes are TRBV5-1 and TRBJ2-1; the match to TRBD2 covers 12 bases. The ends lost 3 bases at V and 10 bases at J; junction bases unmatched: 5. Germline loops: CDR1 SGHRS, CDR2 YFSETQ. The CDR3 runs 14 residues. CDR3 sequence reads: CASSSTSGRIEQFF. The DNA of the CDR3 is TGCGCCAGCAGCTCGACTAGCGGGAGAATCGAGCAGTTCTTC.

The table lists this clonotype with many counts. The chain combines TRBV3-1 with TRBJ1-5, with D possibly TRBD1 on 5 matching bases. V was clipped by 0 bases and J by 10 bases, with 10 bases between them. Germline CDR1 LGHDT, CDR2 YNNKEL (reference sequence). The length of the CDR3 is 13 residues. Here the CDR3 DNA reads TGTGCCAGCAGCCAAGATCTGGGACCTCCCCAGCATTTT. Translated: CASSQDLGPPQHF.

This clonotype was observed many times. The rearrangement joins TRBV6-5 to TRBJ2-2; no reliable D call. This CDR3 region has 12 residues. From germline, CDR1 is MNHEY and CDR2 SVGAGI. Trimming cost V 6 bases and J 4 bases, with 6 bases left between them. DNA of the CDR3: TGTGCCAGCAGAGAAACCACCGGGGAGCTGTTTTTT. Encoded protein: CASRETTGELFF.

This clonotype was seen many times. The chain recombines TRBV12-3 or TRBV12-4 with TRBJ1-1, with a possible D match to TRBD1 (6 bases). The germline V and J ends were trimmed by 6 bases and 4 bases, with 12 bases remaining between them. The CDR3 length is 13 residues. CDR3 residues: CASSTGIITEAFF. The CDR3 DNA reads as TGTGCCAGCAGCACAGGGATTATCACTGAAGCTTTCTTT.

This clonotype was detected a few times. The CDR3 nucleotides are TGTGCCAGTAGTCCCTCAAACCGAGGCTACGAGCAGTACTTC. Translating gives CASSPSNRGYEQYF. V usage is TRBV19 and J usage is TRBJ2-7; no clear D. V lost 5 bases, J lost 3 bases, and 14 bases lay in between. Germline values: CDR1 LNHDA, CDR2 SQIVND (reference sequence). The CDR3 spans 14 residues.

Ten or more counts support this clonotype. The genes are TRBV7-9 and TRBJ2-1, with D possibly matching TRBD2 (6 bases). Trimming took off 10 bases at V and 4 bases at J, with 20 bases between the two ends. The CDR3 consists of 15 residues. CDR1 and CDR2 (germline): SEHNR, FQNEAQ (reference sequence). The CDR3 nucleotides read TGTGCCACCAGGAGGGTAGCGGCCGTTTACAATGAGCAGTTCTTC. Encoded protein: CATRRVAAVYNEQFF.

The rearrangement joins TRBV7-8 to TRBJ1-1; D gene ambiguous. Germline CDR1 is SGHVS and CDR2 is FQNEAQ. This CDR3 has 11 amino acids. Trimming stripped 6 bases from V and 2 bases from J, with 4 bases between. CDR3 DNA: TGTGCCAGCAGACACAACACTGAAGCTTTCTTT. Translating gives CASRHNTEAFF.

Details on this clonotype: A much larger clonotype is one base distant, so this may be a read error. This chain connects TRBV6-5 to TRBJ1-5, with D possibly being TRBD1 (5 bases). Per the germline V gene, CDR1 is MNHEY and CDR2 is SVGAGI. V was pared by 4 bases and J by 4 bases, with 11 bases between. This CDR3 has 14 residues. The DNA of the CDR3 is TGTGCCAGCAGTTGCTCTGGGGGGAATCAGCCCCAGCATTTT. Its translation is CASSCSGGNQPQHF.

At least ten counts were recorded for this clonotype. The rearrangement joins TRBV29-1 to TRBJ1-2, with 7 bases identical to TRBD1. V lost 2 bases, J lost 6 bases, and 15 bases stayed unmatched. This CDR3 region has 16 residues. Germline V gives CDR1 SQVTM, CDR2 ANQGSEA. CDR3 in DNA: TGCAGCGTTGAATACGACAGGGAGCTGGTTAGCAATGGCTACACCTTC. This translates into CSVEYDRELVSNGYTF. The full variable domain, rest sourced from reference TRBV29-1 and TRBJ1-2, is SAVISQKPSRDICQRGTSLTIQCQVDSQVTMMFWYRQQPGQSLTLIATANQGSEATYESGFVIDKFPISRPNLTFSTLTVSNMSPEDSSIYLCSVEYDRELVSNGYTFGSGTRLTVV.

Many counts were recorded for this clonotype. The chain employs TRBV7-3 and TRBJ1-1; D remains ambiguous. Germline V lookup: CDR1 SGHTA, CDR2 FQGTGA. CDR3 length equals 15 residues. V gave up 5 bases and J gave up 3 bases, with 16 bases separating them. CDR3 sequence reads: CASSPQGMLDTEAFF. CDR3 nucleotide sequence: TGTGCCAGCAGCCCCCAAGGGATGTTAGACACTGAAGCTTTCTTT.

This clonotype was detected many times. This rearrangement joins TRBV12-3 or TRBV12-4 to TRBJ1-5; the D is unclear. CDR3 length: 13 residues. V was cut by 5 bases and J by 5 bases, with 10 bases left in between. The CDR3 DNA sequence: TGTGCCAGCAGTGGCGCAGGAGATCAGCCCCAGCATTTT. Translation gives CASSGAGDQPQHF.

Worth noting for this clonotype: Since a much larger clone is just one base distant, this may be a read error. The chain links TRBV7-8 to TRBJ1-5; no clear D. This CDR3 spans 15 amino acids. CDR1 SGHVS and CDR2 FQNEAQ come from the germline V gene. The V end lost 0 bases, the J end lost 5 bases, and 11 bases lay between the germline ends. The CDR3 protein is CASSLAGGGHQPQHF. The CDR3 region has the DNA TGTGCCAGCAGCTTAGCCGGAGGTGGGCATCAGCCCCAGCATTTT.

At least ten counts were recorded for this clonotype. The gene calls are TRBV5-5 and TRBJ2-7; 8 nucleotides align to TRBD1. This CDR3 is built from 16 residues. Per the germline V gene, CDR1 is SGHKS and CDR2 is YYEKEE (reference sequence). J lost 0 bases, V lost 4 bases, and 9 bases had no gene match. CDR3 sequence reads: CASSQPRGQSSYEQYF. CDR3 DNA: TGTGCCAGCAGCCAACCCAGGGGGCAGAGCTCCTACGAGCAGTACTTC.

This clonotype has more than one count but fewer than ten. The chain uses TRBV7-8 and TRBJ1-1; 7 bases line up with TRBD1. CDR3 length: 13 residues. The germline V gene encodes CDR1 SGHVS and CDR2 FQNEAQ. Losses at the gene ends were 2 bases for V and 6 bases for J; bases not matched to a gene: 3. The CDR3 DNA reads TGTGCCAGCAGCTTACGACAGGGAGCTGAAGCTTTCTTT. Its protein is CASSLRQGAEAFF. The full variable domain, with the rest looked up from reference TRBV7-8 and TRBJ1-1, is GAGVSQSPRYKVAKRGQDVALRCDPISGHVSLFWYQQALGQGPEFLTYFQNEAQLDKSGLPSDRFFAERPEGSVSTLKIQRTQQEDSAVYLCASSLRQGAEAFFGQGTRLTVV.

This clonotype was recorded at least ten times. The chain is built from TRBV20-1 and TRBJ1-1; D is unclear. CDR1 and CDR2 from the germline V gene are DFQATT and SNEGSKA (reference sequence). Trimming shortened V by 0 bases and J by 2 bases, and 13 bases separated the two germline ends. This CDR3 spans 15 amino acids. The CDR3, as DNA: TGCAGTGCTAGAGATCGAAAAACAGCCAACACTGAAGCTTTCTTT. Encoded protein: CSARDRKTANTEAFF.

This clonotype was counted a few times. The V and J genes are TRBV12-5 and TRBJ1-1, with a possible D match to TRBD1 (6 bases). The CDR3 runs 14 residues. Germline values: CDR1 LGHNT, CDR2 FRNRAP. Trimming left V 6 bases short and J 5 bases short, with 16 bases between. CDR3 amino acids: CASGLAGARTEAFF. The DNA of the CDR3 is TGTGCTAGTGGCCTGGCGGGGGCGCGGACTGAAGCTTTCTTT. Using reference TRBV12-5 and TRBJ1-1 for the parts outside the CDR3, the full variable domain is DARVTQTPRHKVTEMGQEVTMRCQPILGHNTVFWYRQTMMQGLELLAYFRNRAPLDDSGMPKDRFSAEMPDATLATLKIQPSEPRDSAVYFCASGLAGARTEAFFGQGTRLTVV.

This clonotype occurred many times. CDR3 bases: TGCAGTGCCCGAGGGAGGGACACAGATACGCAGTATTTT. It specifies CSARGRDTDTQYF. The chain links TRBV20-1 to TRBJ2-3; 7 nucleotides line up with TRBD2. Germline-derived CDR1 and CDR2 are DFQATT and SNEGSKA (reference sequence). Trimming at V came to 6 bases and at J to 2 bases, leaving 5 bases not matched to a gene. This CDR3 comprises 13 residues.

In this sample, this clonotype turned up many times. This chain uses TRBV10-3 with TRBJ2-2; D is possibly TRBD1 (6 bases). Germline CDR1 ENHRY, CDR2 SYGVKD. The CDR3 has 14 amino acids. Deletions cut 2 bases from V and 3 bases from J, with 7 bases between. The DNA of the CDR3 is TGTGCCATCAGTGAGCCAGGGGACACCGGGGAGCTGTTTTTT. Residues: CAISEPGDTGELFF.

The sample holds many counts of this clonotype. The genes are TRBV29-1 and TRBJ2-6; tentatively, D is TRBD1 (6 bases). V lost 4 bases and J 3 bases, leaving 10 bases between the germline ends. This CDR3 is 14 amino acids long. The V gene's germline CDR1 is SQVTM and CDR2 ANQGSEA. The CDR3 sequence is CSVVGGLGANVLTF. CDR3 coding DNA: TGCAGCGTTGTTGGGGGCCTTGGGGCCAACGTCCTGACTTTC. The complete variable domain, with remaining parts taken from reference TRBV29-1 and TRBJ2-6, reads SAVISQKPSRDICQRGTSLTIQCQVDSQVTMMFWYRQQPGQSLTLIATANQGSEATYESGFVIDKFPISRPNLTFSTLTVSNMSPEDSSIYLCSVVGGLGANVLTFGAGSRLTVL.

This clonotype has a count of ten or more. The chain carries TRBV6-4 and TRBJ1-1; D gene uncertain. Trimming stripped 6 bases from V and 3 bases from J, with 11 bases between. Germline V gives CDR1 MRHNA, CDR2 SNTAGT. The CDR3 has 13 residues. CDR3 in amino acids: CASRDHTDTEAFF. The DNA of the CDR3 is TGTGCCAGCAGGGACCACACGGACACTGAAGCTTTCTTT.

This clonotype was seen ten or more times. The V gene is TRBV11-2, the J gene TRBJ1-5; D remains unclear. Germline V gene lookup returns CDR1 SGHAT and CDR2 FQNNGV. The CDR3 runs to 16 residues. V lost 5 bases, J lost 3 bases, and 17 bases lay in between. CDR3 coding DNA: TGTGCCAGCAGCCAGTCAAGCGGGTTTCCCAATCAGCCCCAGCATTTT. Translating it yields CASSQSSGFPNQPQHF.